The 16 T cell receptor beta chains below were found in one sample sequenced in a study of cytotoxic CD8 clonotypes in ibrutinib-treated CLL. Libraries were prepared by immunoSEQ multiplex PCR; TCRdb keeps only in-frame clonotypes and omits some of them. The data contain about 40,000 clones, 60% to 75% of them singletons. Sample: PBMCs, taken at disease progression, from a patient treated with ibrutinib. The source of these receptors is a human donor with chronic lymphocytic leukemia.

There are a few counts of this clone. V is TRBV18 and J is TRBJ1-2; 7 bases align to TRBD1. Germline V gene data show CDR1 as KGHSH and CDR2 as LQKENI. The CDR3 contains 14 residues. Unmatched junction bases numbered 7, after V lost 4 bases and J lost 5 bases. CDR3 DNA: TGTGCCAGCTCACTAGCCGGGACAGAGTATGGCTACACCTTC. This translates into CASSLAGTEYGYTF.

The CDR3 nucleotides are TGTGCCTGGAGTGTAGGAGTAACAGGGGTGGGACAGCCCCAGCATTTT. Amino acid sequence: CAWSVGVTGVGQPQHF. The rearrangement joins TRBV30 to TRBJ1-5; 7 nucleotides match TRBD1. Germline CDR1 and CDR2: GTSNPN and SVGIG (reference sequence). V dropped 0 bases and J dropped 7; count of bases not matched to a gene: 12. The CDR3 covers 16 residues.

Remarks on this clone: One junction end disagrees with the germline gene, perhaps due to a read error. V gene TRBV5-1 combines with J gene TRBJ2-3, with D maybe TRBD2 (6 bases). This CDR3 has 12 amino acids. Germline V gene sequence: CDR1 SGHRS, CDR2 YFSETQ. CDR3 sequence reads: CASSLGRDKQYF. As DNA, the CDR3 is TGCGCCAGCAGCTTGGGGCGGGATAAGCAGTATTTT.

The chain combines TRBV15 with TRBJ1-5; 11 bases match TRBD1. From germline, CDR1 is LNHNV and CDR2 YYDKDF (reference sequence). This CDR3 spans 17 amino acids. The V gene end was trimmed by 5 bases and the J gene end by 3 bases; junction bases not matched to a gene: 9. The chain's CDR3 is CATSRGQGAGYNQPQHF. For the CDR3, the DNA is TGTGCCACCAGCCGCGGACAGGGGGCGGGATACAATCAGCCCCAGCATTTT.

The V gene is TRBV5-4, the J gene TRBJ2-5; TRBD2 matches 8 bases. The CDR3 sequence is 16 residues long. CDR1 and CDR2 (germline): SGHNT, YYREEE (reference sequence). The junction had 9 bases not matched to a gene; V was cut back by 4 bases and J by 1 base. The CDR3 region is CASSAGGRLSQETQYF. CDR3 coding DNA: TGTGCCAGCAGCGCGGGGGGAAGGCTCTCCCAAGAGACCCAGTACTTC.

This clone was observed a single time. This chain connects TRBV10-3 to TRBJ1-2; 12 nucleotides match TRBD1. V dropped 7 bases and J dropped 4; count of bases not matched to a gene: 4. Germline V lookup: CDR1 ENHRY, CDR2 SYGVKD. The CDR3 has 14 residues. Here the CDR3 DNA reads TGTGCCATCACCGGGACAGGGGGCGCCTATGGCTACACCTTC. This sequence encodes CAITGTGGAYGYTF.

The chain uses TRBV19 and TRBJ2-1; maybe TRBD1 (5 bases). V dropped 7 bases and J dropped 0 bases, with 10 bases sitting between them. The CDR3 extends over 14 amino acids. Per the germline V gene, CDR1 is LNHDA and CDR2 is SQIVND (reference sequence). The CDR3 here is CASTGQGSYNEQFF. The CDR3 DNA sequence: TGTGCCAGTACCGGGCAGGGCTCCTACAATGAGCAGTTCTTC.

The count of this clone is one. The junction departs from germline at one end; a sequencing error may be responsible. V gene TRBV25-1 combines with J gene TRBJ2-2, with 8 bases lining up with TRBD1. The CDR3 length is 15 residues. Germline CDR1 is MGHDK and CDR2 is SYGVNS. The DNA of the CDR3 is TGTGCCAGCATTGAAGGTCAGGGGGCGACCGGGGAGCTGTTTTTT. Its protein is CASIEGQGATGELFF.

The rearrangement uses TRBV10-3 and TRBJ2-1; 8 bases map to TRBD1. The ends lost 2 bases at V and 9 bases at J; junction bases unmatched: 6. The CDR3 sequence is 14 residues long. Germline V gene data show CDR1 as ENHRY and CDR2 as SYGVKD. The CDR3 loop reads CAISEITGQGEQFF. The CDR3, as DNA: TGTGCCATCAGTGAGATCACTGGACAGGGTGAGCAGTTCTTC.

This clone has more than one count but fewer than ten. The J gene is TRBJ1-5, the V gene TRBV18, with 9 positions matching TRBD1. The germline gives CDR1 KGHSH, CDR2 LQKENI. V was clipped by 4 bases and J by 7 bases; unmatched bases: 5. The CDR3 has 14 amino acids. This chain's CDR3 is CASSLGQGDQPQHF. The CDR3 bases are TGTGCCAGCTCACTGGGACAGGGTGACCAGCCCCAGCATTTT.

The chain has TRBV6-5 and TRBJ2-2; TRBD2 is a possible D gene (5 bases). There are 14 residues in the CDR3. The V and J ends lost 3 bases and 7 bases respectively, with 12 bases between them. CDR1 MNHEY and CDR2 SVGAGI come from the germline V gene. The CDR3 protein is CASSYWRSGGELFF. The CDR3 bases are TGTGCCAGCAGTTATTGGAGGTCCGGCGGGGAGCTGTTTTTT.

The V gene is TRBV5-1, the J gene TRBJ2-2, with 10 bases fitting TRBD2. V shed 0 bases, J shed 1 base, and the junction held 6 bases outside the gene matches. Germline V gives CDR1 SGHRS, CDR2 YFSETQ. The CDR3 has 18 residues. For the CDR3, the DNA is TGCGCCAGCAGCTTGGGGCTACTAGCGGGGAAGAACACCGGGGAGCTGTTTTTT. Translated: CASSLGLLAGKNTGELFF.

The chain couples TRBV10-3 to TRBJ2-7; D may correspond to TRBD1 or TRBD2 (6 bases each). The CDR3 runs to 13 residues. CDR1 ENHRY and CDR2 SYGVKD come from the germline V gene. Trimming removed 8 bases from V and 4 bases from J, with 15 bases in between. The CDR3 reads CAISIGGVYEQYF. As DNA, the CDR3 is TGTGCCATCTCGATCGGGGGCGTTTACGAGCAGTACTTC.

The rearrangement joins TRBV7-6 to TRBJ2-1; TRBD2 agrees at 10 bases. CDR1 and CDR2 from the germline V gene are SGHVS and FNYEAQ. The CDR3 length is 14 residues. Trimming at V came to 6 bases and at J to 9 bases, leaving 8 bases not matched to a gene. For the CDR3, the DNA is TGTGCCAGCAGTTCAGCGGGGGGGCCGAGTGAGCAGTTCTTC. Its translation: CASSSAGGPSEQFF.

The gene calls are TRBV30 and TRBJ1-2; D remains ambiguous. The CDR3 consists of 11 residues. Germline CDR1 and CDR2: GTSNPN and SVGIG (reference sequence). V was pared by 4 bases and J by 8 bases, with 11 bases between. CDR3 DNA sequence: TGTGCCTGGACCCCACATGGGGGCTACACCTTC. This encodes CAWTPHGGYTF.

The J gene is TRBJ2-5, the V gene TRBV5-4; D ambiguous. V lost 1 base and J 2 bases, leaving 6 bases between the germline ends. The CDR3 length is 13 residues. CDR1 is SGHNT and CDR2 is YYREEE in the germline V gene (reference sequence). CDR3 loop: CASSLTEQETQYF. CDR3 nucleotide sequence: TGTGCCAGCAGCTTGACAGAGCAAGAGACCCAGTACTTC.